This T cell receptor (beta chain) was captured by sequencing in a study of cytomegalovirus exposure and HLA in healthy donors. General study points: The authors later found most CMV-associated TCR beta chains appeared HLA-restricted.

The CDR3 runs to 13 residues. Trimming cost V 4 bases and J 8 bases; bases outside gene matches: 7. Germline V CDR1 and CDR2: MDHEN, SYDVKM. PCR involved 60 Vbeta and 13 Jbeta primers. In the authors' workflow: Tens of millions of unique TCR beta chains, roughly 11 million shared, were counted in a later analysis. Generated by immunoSEQ multiplex PCR, the TCRdb table keeps only in-frame clones and is missing some. That table furnishes V, J and clone size, whereas the DNA furnished D and trimming. The sample data list approximately 170,000 clones. Of note for this clone: No antigen is known for it.

Sequences were obtained from PBMCs. The source is a young woman in good health and CMV-seropositive. The V and J genes are TRBV28 and TRBJ1-2, with 7 bases that match TRBD1. CDR3 residues: CASSWTGTRGYTF. CDR3 DNA: TGTGCCAGCAGTTGGACAGGTACTCGAGGCTACACCTTC.